This T cell receptor (beta chain) was identified during a study of cytomegalovirus exposure and HLA in healthy donors (TCRdb year 2017). In terms of the full investigation: An earlier analysis of several hundred of the donors reported more than 250 Gb of sequence data and some 120 million unique TCR beta sequences from 150 million to 200 million T cells. Donor age, sex, ethnicity and CMV serostatus were compiled together with the repertoire data. The later analysis used no new phenotypic data to find candidate immune exposures, relying instead on TCR beta sequences and their occurrence across donors. Of the approximately 400 genotyped donors, approximately 83% fell in the genetic ancestry cluster associated with self-reported Caucasian donors. Among 398 genotyped donors of the cohort, an average of approximately 240,000 unique TCR beta nucleotide sequences were sequenced per donor, about a sixth of them non-productive. The T cell repertoires of 700 or so subjects were profiled by immunosequencing and related to cytomegalovirus serostatus. An early release covering roughly 640 HLA-typed donors comprised 250 to 350 gigabases of sequencing data and around 80 million unique TCR sequences. The study was designed to test whether signatures of past pathogen exposure could be identified by cataloging public T cell receptors. All discovery cohort repertoires had been generated on a single sequencing platform. Along with the approximately 650-subject first cohort, a separate validation cohort of more than 90 different subjects was used. High-throughput TCR immunosequencing, statistical association of individual TCRs with disease status, and machine learning were combined to predict cytomegalovirus infection status. A later analysis re-examined previously published TCR beta repertoires from roughly 650 donors and added high-resolution HLA genotyping to investigate patterns of TCR occurrence. In an earlier analysis of around 540 of the donors, high-throughput TCR beta sequencing was used to judge whether each TCR beta V gene segment behaved as functional or pseudogenic. The number of donors typed differed by locus, with about 620-630 for A, B, C, DRB1 and DQB1, around 560 for DQA1, 600 to 610 for DPA1, and over 400 for DPB1. Class I and class II HLA loci were covered by the typing at four-digit resolution. A later genetic analysis took genome-wide SNP genotypes for about 55% of the 666 donors and used that subset as a discovery cohort. A few DR-DQ haplotypes were treated as single units for association and clustering because of strong linkage in the cohort.

The cohort was made up of several hundred healthy bone marrow donors. At the time of sampling, every cohort member was nominally healthy, though immune exposures that went unrecorded were likely present. The donor was CMV seropositive and was included in the group of some 290 seropositive cohort members. Every donor gave a peripheral blood sample, and the peripheral blood mononuclear cells from that sample were used for TCR beta sequencing. Genomic DNA was extracted from the blood cell samples with the Qiagen DNeasy Blood Extraction Kit. What the authors observed across the whole study: A later genetic analysis associated a missense DCLRE1C variant with V-gene and J-gene trimming of TCR beta chains, and an independent cohort replicated the association. Strong co-occurrence of HLA alleles, especially DR and DQ, made assigning TCR associations to individual alleles difficult. According to a later analysis, most CMV-associated TCR beta chains appeared to be HLA-restricted, and the HLA associations seemed to be driven largely by CMV exposure. The study gave a list of about 150 TCR beta chains associated with cytomegalovirus. Three of the identified cytomegalovirus-associated TCR beta chains were confirmed in vitro to be specific for cytomegalovirus antigens. A further reported finding was that TCR beta sequences accurately predicted the HLA-A and HLA-B alleles for most subjects in the first cohort. Correlated functional status among segregating V segments might reflect linkage disequilibrium, but an unknown experimental factor could not be ruled out. Some IMGT-functional V segments, including TRBV6-2 and TRBV6-3, could not be told apart with the 87-base-pair reads, so those segments were excluded. In a later analysis, several top co-occurrence clusters were reported to appear linked to parvovirus B19, influenza, CMV and Epstein-Barr virus. Most TCR sequences were seen in very few donors, while some public TCRs were found in many individuals. The earlier analysis of 450 to 700 of the donors excluded roughly 16 rarely observed V segments, including chromosome 9 orphons, because counts were too low. A cluster of highly shared sequence variants was judged likely to be a technical artifact of the sequencing pipeline. At a false discovery rate of 0.05, a later analysis linked 16,000 or so TCR beta sequences to specific HLA alleles. Only TCR beta chains were sequenced in this cohort, and the absence of alpha or paired-chain data limited detectable features. The authors suggested that the approach could potentially be generalized to other disease states and immunological phenotypes. Compared with equally common non-associated chains, HLA-associated TCR beta chains in a later analysis were more clonally expanded and had lower generation probabilities. An earlier analysis of 450 to 750 of the donors showed that most TCR beta V segments appeared in productive rearrangements either about 87% or about 30% of the time, which broadly matched IMGT annotations. A later analysis found that TCR association rates varied across HLA loci, with DRB1 alleles showing the most associated TCRs and HLA-C alleles the fewest. Roughly uniform sequencing depth across donors was assumed in presence/absence analyses, although this assumption may not hold. Cytomegalovirus status was reported to be diagnosed by the classifier with high specificity and sensitivity in both the original and validation cohorts. Because some donors lacked HLA typing at each locus, the association tests relied only on the typed subset. In a later genetic analysis, fewer N-insertions in productive TCRs were reported among donors in an Asian-associated ancestry cluster than the roughly 700-donor mean. CMV serostatus was the only immune exposure information available for the cohort.

As to this clone: There is no known antigen for this receptor.

Library prep was done by the immunoSEQ multiplex PCR assay. The multiplex PCR relied on a mix of 60 forward primers for TCR Vbeta segments and 13 reverse primers for TCR Jbeta segments. The CDR3 region of rearranged TCR beta genes was amplified from genomic DNA with a multiplex PCR assay. Amplified TCR beta libraries were sequenced as 87-base-pair reads on the Illumina HiSeq System. The study's processing was this. In a later analysis, tens of millions of unique TCR beta chains were counted across the 666 repertoires, and roughly 11 million of these chains were shared by at least two donors. To remove PCR and sequencing errors, raw reads were error-corrected and collapsed into unique sequences using a nearest-neighbor algorithm that merged closely related sequences. CDR3 sequences were aligned to IMGT reference sequences to assign V, D and J gene segments. For a sequence to be retained, a match of at least six nucleotides was required to both a V gene segment and a J gene segment. Rearrangements were classified as productive when the CDR3 lacked stop codons and remained in frame with V and J, and all other rearrangements were classified as non-productive. CDR3 was defined by IMGT convention, running from the second conserved V-encoded cysteine to the conserved J-encoded phenylalanine. The earlier analysis of about 500 of the donors excluded sequences that lacked an unambiguous match to a single V gene segment. In an earlier analysis of 587 of the donors, a V segment was called functional when productive rearrangements were above 56.7%, and segregating when the standard deviation between donors exceeded 5%. A statistical classification framework was built to diagnose cytomegalovirus status from the catalog of TCR beta chain sequences. In a later analysis, TCR nucleotide sequences were compared against IMGT/GENE-DB human TR gene sequences so that V and J genes could be assigned. A later analysis assigned CDR3 sequences and most-parsimonious VDJ recombination scenarios with the TCRdist pipeline. A later analysis defined each TCR beta chain by its CDR3 amino acid sequence plus V-gene family, and excluded reads lacking a unique V-gene family. A later analysis removed 550 to 650 highly shared, low-generation-probability nucleotide sequences to deal with suspected cross-contamination and a sequencing artifact. A later analysis calculated a clonal expansion index for each public chain from normalized within-repertoire ranks of inferred template counts. A later analysis computed generation probabilities with a VDJ recombination model fitted to out-of-frame rearrangements, and checked the results against IGoR. In a later analysis, hypergeometric tests were used to score TCR-TCR, TCR-HLA and TCR-CMV co-occurrence, with a repertoire-size bias correction applied to TCR pairs. False discovery rates were estimated in a later analysis by permuting HLA or CMV assignments 20 times. In a later analysis, co-occurring TCRs were grouped with DBSCAN, and TCRdist sequence similarity was added when clustering was performed within HLA-allele-positive subsets. Co-occurrence clustering excluded repertoires with fewer than 30,000 or more than 120,000 public chains, plus five with anomalous nucleotide sharing. Not all clones reach the TCRdb copy of this immuneACCESS table, which keeps in-frame sequences only. Checked studies attribute under half of the gap to unresolved V genes and leave the rest unexplained. The V and J calls and clone size are taken from that table; D and trimming were inferred from the DNA. This specimen's table enumerates roughly 72,000 clones. In total, the top ten clones hold 3% to 4.5% of the sample.

The CDR3 runs 12 residues from the cysteine to the phenylalanine. Only the CDR3 part of the read is kept: 36 bases, read in frame from the first base. The junction shows trimming of 3 bases on V and 6 bases on J, plus 9 bases between the germline ends. Based on the germline V gene, the CDR1 and CDR2 sequences are SQVTM and ANQGSEA. The sample comprised PBMCs. Recombination connected TRBV29-1 to TRBJ2-1, and perhaps TRBD2 as D gene, on 6 matching bases. This sequence was found in a man younger than 30 in good health and CMV-seropositive. The CDR3 protein is CSVDMEGNEQFF. The DNA sequence is TGCAGCGTTGATATGGAGGGCAATGAGCAGTTCTTC.